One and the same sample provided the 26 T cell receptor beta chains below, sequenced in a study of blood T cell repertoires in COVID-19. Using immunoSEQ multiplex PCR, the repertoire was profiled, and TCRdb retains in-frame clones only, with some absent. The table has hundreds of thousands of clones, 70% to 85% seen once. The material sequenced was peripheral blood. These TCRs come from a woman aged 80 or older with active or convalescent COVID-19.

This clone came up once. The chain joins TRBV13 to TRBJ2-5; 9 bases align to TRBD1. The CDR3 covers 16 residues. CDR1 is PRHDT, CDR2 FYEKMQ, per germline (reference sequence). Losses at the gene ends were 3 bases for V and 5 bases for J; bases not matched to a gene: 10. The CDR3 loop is CASSLTPGQGGETQYF. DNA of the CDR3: TGTGCCAGCAGCTTGACACCGGGACAGGGAGGGGAGACCCAGTACTTC.

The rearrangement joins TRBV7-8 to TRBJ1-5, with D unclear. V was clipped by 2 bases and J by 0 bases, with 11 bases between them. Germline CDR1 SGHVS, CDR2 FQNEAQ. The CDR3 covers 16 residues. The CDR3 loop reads CASSLMGGNSNQPQHF. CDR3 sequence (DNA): TGTGCCAGCAGCTTAATGGGAGGTAATAGCAATCAGCCCCAGCATTTT.

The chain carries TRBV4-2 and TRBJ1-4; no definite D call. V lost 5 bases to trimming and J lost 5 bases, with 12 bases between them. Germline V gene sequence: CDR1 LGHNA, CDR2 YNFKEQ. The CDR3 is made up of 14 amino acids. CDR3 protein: CASSEAAANEKLFF. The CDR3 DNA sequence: TGTGCCAGCAGCGAGGCGGCGGCGAATGAAAAACTGTTTTTT.

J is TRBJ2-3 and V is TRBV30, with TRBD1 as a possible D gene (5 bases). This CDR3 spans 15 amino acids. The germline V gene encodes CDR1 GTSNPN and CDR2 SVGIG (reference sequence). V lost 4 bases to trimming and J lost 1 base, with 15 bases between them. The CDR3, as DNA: TGTGCCTGGACTCAGGGCCCCTATCGCACAGATACGCAGTATTTT. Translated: CAWTQGPYRTDTQYF.

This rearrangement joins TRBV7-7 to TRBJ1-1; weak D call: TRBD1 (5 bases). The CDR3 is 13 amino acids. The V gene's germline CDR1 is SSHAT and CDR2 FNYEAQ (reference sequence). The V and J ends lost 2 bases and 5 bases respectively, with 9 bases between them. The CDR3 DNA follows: TGTGCCAGCAGCTTACAGGGCGGTACTGAAGCTTTCTTT. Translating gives CASSLQGGTEAFF.

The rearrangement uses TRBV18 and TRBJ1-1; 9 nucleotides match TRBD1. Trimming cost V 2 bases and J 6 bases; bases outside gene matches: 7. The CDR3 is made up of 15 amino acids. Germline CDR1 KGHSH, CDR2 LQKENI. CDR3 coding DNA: TGTGCCAGCTCACCATCTACAGGGGGCTACGCTGAAGCTTTCTTT. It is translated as CASSPSTGGYAEAFF.

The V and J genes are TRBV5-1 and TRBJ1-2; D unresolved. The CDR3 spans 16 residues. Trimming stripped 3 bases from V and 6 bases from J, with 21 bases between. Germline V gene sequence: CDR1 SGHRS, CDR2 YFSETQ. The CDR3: CASSSPGVSDPNGYTF. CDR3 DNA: TGCGCCAGCAGCTCACCCGGGGTGTCAGATCCTAATGGCTACACCTTC.

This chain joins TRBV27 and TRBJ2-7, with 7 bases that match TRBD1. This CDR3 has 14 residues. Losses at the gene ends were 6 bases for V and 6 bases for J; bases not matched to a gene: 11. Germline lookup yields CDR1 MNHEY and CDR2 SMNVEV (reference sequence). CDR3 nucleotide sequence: TGTGCCAGCAGCCAAAGGACAGGTTTGGTCGAGCAGTACTTC. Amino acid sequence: CASSQRTGLVEQYF.

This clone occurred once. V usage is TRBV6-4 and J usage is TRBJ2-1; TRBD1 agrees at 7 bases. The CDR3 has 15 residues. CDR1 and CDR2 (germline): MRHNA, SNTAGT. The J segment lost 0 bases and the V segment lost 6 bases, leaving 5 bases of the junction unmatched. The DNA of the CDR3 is TGTGCCAGCAGCGAGGGGGCTTACTCCTACAATGAGCAGTTCTTC. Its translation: CASSEGAYSYNEQFF.

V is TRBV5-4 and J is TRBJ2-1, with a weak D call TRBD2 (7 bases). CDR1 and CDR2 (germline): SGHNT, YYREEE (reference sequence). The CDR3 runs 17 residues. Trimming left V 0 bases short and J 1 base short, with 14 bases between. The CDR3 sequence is CASSLDFAGASYNEQFF. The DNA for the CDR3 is TGTGCCAGCAGCTTGGACTTCGCGGGGGCATCCTACAATGAGCAGTTCTTC. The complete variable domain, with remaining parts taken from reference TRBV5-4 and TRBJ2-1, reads ETGVTQSPTHLIKTRGQQVTLRCSSQSGHNTVSWYQQALGQGPQFIFQYYREEENGRGNFPPRFSGLQFPNYSSELNVNALELDDSALYLCASSLDFAGASYNEQFFGPGTRLTVL.

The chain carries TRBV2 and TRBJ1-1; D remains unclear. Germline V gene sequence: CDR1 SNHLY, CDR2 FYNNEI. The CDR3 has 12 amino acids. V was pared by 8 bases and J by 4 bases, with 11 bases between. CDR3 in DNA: TGTGCCAGCTGGGAAGCCGGCACTGAAGCTTTCTTT. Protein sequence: CASWEAGTEAFF.

CDR3: CASSFPPTGRNSPLHF. The CDR3, as DNA: TGTGCCAGCAGTTTTCCTCCAACAGGGCGTAATTCACCCCTCCACTTT. The chain couples TRBV6-5 to TRBJ1-6, with a tentative D call TRBD1 (6 bases). Germline-derived CDR1 and CDR2 are MNHEY and SVGAGI. The V and J ends lost 4 bases and 6 bases respectively, with 16 bases between them. This CDR3 is 16 amino acids long.

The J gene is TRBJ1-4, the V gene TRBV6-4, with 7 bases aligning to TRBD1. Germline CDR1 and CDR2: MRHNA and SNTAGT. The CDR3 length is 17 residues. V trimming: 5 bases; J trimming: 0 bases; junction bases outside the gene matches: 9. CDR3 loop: CASSSPWQGATNEKLFF. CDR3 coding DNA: TGTGCCAGCAGTTCCCCGTGGCAGGGGGCAACTAATGAAAAACTGTTTTTT.

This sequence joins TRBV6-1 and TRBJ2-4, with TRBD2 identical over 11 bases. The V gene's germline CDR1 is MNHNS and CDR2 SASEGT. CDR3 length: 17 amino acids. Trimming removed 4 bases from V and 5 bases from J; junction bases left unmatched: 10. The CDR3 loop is CASSGTSGPLLQNIQYF. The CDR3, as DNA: TGTGCCAGCAGTGGGACTAGCGGGCCCCTACTACAAAACATTCAGTACTTC.

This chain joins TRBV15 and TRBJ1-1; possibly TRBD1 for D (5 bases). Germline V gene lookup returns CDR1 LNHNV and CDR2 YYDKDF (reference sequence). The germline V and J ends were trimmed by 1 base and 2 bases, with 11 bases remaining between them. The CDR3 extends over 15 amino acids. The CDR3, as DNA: TGTGCCACCAGCAGAGGACAGAGTGATAACACTGAAGCTTTCTTT. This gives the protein CATSRGQSDNTEAFF.

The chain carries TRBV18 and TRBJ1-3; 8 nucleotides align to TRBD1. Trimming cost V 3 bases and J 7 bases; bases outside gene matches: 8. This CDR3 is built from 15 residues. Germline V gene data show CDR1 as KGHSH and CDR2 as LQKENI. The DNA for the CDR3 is TGTGCCAGCTCACCTGGAGACAGGGGTACCAACACCATATATTTT. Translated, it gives CASSPGDRGTNTIYF.

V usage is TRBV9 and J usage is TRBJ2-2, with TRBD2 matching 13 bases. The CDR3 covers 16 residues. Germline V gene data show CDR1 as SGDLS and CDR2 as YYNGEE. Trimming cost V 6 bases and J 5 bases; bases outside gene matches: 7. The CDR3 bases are TGTGCCAGCAACGGGGGGACTAGCGGGATAACCGGGGAGCTGTTTTTT. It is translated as CASNGGTSGITGELFF. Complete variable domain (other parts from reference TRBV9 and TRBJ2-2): DSGVTQTPKHLITATGQRVTLRCSPRSGDLSVYWYQQSLDQGLQFLIQYYNGEERAKGNILERFSAQQFPDLHSELNLSSLELGDSALYFCASNGGTSGITGELFFGEGSRLTVL.

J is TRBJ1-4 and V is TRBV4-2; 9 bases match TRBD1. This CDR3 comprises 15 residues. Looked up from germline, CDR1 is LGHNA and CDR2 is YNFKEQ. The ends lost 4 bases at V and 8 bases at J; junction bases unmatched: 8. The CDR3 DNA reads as TGTGCCAGCAGCCGGGACAGGGTTCAAGACGAAAAACTGTTTTTT. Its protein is CASSRDRVQDEKLFF.

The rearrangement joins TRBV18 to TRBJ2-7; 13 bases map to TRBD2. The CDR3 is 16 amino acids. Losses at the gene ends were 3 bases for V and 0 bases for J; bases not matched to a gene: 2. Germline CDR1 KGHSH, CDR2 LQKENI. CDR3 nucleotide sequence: TGTGCCAGCTCACCGGGACTAGCGGGGTTCTCCTACGAGCAGTACTTC. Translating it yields CASSPGLAGFSYEQYF.

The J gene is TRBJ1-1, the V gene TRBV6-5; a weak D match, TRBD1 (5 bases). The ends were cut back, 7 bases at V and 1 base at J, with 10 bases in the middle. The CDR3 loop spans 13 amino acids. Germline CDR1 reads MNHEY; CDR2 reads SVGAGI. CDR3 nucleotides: TGTGCCAGCACCCGACAGACGAACACTGAAGCTTTCTTT. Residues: CASTRQTNTEAFF.

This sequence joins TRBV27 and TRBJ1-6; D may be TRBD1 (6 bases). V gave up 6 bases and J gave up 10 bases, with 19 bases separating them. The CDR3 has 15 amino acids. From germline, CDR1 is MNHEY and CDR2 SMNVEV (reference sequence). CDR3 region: CASRRGRGLESPLHF. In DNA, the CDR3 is TGTGCCAGCAGAAGGGGCAGGGGCCTGGAATCACCCCTCCACTTT.

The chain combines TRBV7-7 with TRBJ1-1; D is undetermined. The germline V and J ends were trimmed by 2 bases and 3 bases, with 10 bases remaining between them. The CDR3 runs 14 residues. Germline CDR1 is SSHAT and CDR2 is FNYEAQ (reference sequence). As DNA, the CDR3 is TGTGCCAGCAGCTTATTGGAGGGTGACACTGAAGCTTTCTTT. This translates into CASSLLEGDTEAFF.

The CDR3 DNA reads as TGTGCCAGCAGCCCCCAGGGGGCTACCACCTACGAGCAGTACTTC. Translated: CASSPQGATTYEQYF. The rearrangement links TRBV7-6 to TRBJ2-7; TRBD1 matches 8 bases. This CDR3 has 15 amino acids. Germline V lookup: CDR1 SGHVS, CDR2 FNYEAQ. Trimming cost V 5 bases and J 2 bases; bases outside gene matches: 8.

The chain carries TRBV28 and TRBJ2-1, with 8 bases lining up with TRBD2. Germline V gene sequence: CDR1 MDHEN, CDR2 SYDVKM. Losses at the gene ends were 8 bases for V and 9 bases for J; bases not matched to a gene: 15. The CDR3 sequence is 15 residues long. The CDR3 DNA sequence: TGTGCCAGCGGACGACAAACGGGGGGGGCTGCTGAGCAGTTCTTC. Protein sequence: CASGRQTGGAAEQFF.

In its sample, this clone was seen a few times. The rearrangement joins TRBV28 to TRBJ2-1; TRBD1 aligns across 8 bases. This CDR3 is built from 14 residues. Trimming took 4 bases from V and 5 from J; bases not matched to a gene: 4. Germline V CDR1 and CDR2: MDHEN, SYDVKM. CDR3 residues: CASSWWTGNNEQFF. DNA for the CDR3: TGTGCCAGCAGTTGGTGGACAGGGAACAATGAGCAGTTCTTC.

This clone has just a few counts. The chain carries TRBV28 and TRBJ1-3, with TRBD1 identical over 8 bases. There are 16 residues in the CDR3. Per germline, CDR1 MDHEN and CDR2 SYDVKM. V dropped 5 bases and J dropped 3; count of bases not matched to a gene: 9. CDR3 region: CASSPPGGSGGNTIYF. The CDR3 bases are TGTGCCAGCAGTCCCCCAGGGGGCTCTGGTGGAAACACCATATATTTT.